Listed below are T cell receptor beta chains from one sample, sequenced in a study of T cell responses to AZD1222 COVID-19 vaccine. TCRdb keeps only in-frame clones here, not all; method: immunoSEQ multiplex PCR. The sample includes 80,000 or so clones, roughly nine tenths seen only once; the top ten take 4% to 5.5%. Sequenced here: peripheral blood, sampled 28 days after the second AZD1222 dose. The source is an adult who received the AZD1222 COVID-19 vaccine. The CDR3 runs from the conserved cysteine through the conserved F or W. D genes are given only for firm matches. A row's size may be missing; if present it is once, few, many or a size class.

abundance,j_gene,d_gene,v_gene,CDR3aa,CDR3nt
NA,TRBJ2-7,NA,TRBV7-2,CASSRNPNDEQYF,TGTGCCAGCAGCCGAAATCCGAACGACGAGCAGTACTTC
NA,TRBJ2-5,NA,TRBV5-1,CASSLALGRETQYF,TGCGCCAGCAGCTTGGCCTTGGGGAGAGAGACCCAGTACTTC
NA,TRBJ1-2,NA,TRBV5-4,CASSHPVSGILYGYTF,TGTGCCAGCAGCCACCCCGTCTCGGGGATTCTCTATGGCTACACCTTC
NA,TRBJ1-2,NA,TRBV19,CASSPTGGGYTF,TGTGCCAGTAGTCCCACGGGGGGTGGCTACACCTTC
NA,TRBJ1-1,NA,TRBV19,CASSMLGNTEAFF,TGTGCCAGTAGTATGCTCGGAAACACTGAAGCTTTCTTT
NA,TRBJ2-7,TRBD1,TRBV4-1,CASSQGWTGYEQYF,TGCGCCAGCAGCCAAGGATGGACAGGGTACGAGCAGTACTTC
NA,TRBJ2-1,NA,TRBV6-2/TRBV6-3,CASSRGTSEQFF,TGTGCCAGCAGCAGAGGGACTTCTGAGCAGTTCTTC
NA,TRBJ1-1,NA,TRBV28,CASRSRVLGDSEAFF,TGTGCCAGCAGGTCCAGGGTTCTCGGAGACTCTGAAGCTTTCTTT
NA,TRBJ2-1,NA,TRBV11-3,CASSLSVSTLLNEQFF,TGTGCCAGCAGCTTAAGCGTTAGTACTCTCCTCAATGAGCAGTTCTTC
once,TRBJ1-2,NA,TRBV13,CASSFAGPGYTF,TGTGCCAGCAGCTTTGCAGGGCCGGGCTACACCTTC
NA,TRBJ1-4,NA,TRBV11-2,CASSLAGVAEKLFF,TGTGCCAGCAGCTTAGCAGGGGTTGCCGAAAAACTGTTTTTT
NA,TRBJ1-2,NA,TRBV29-1,CSVERSKSERGYYGYTF,TGCAGCGTTGAAAGAAGCAAGTCAGAACGGGGGTACTATGGCTACACCTTC
NA,TRBJ2-6,NA,TRBV5-1,CASSAREPGGPPFGANVLTF,TGCGCCAGCAGCGCCCGCGAACCCGGTGGTCCCCCTTTCGGGGCCAACGTCCTGACTTTC
NA,TRBJ1-2,NA,TRBV6-5,CASSYSRSPYGYTF,TGTGCCAGCAGTTACTCGAGGTCACCGTATGGCTACACCTTC
NA,TRBJ2-4,NA,TRBV19,CASSIPSNIQYF,TGTGCCAGTAGTATACCATCAAACATTCAGTACTTC
NA,TRBJ1-2,NA,TRBV10-3,CAISEEGRGSGYTF,TGTGCCATCAGTGAGGAAGGCAGGGGTAGCGGCTACACCTTC
once,TRBJ1-2,NA,TRBV5-6,CASSPLEGGYGYTF,TGTGCCAGCAGCCCCCTAGAGGGGGGCTATGGCTACACCTTC
NA,TRBJ1-2,NA,TRBV5-1,CASSLANAGGNGYTF,TGCGCCAGCAGCTTGGCCAATGCGGGGGGCAACGGCTACACCTTC
NA,TRBJ2-3,TRBD2,TRBV12-5,CASARWGGSSTDTQYF,TGTGCTAGTGCCCGGTGGGGCGGGAGCTCCACAGATACGCAGTATTTT
NA,TRBJ1-1,NA,TRBV30,CAWDKSYRDPYTEAFF,TGTGCCTGGGACAAGAGCTACCGGGATCCATATACTGAAGCTTTCTTT
NA,TRBJ2-7,TRBD2,TRBV7-8,CASSLFSSGRAGEQYF,TGTGCCAGCAGCTTATTCTCTAGCGGGAGGGCCGGCGAGCAGTACTTC
NA,TRBJ1-2,NA,TRBV12-3/TRBV12-4,CASSLGPEGYTF,TGTGCCAGCAGCCTGGGACCTGAGGGCTACACCTTC
NA,TRBJ2-6,NA,TRBV5-4,CASSVVQGAGANVLTF,TGTGCCAGCAGCGTAGTACAGGGAGCTGGGGCCAACGTCCTGACTTTC
NA,TRBJ2-6,TRBD1,TRBV28,CASSRDRATSGANVLTF,TGTGCCAGCAGCCGGGACAGGGCTACCTCTGGGGCCAACGTCCTGACTTTC
NA,TRBJ1-1,NA,TRBV10-3,CAISGPGEGTEAFF,TGTGCCATCAGTGGTCCAGGGGAGGGCACTGAAGCTTTCTTT
NA,TRBJ1-6,NA,TRBV18,CASSRDTNHNSPLHF,TGTGCCAGCTCACGCGACACCAACCATAATTCACCCCTCCACTTT
NA,TRBJ1-1,NA,TRBV29-1,CSVAGTLGEAFF,TGCAGCGTTGCCGGGACCTTGGGTGAAGCTTTCTTT
NA,TRBJ1-1,TRBD1,TRBV5-1,CASSRGGVNTEAFF,TGCGCCAGCAGTCGAGGGGGCGTGAACACTGAAGCTTTCTTT
NA,TRBJ1-5,NA,TRBV30,CAWSRLESNQPQHF,TGTGCCTGGAGTCGACTGGAGAGCAATCAGCCCCAGCATTTT
NA,TRBJ2-7,TRBD2,TRBV18,CASSPLAGGPHKEQYF,TGTGCCAGCTCACCGCTAGCGGGAGGACCACATAAAGAGCAGTACTTC
once,TRBJ2-1,TRBD2,TRBV6-2/TRBV6-3,CASSAAGGYNEQFF,TGTGCCAGCAGTGCAGCGGGAGGATACAATGAGCAGTTCTTC
once,TRBJ1-1,TRBD1,TRBV30,CAWSPTGGFTEAFF,TGTGCCTGGAGTCCGACAGGGGGTTTCACTGAAGCTTTCTTT
once,TRBJ2-2,NA,TRBV4-2,CASSPPGSTGVNTGELFF,TGTGCCAGCAGCCCACCCGGGTCAACGGGAGTGAACACCGGGGAGCTGTTTTTT
NA,TRBJ1-3,NA,TRBV30,CAWSETGTESSGNTIYF,TGTGCCTGGAGTGAAACCGGGACGGAGAGCTCTGGAAACACCATATATTTT
medium-sized,TRBJ2-7,TRBD1,TRBV13,CASSLPRGLEQYF,TGTGCCAGCAGCTTACCCAGGGGGCTCGAGCAGTACTTC
NA,TRBJ1-6,NA,TRBV21-1,CASPKRPVSGNSPLHF,TGTGCCAGCCCAAAAAGGCCGGTTAGTGGAAATTCACCCCTCCACTTT
NA,TRBJ1-4,TRBD1,TRBV28,CASRGQGATNEKLFF,TGTGCCAGCAGGGGCCAGGGGGCTACTAATGAAAAACTGTTTTTT
NA,TRBJ1-4,NA,TRBV5-6,CASSFGGVLPEKLFF,TGTGCCAGCAGCTTTGGGGGAGTCCTCCCGGAAAAACTGTTTTTT
few,TRBJ1-1,NA,TRBV6-5,CASSYRYRPGTEAFF,TGTGCCAGCAGTTACCGGTACAGGCCAGGTACTGAAGCTTTCTTT
NA,TRBJ1-1,NA,TRBV4-3,CASSQDRPSGGVTEAFF,TGCGCCAGCAGCCAAGATCGGCCAAGTGGCGGTGTCACTGAAGCTTTCTTT
NA,TRBJ2-1,TRBD2,TRBV10-1,CASNGTSGPNEQFF,TGCGCCAGCAACGGGACTAGCGGTCCTAATGAGCAGTTCTTC
medium-sized,TRBJ1-5,TRBD1,TRBV2,CASSWTGGNQPQHF,TGTGCCAGCAGCTGGACAGGGGGCAATCAGCCCCAGCATTTT
once,TRBJ1-1,NA,TRBV7-6,CASSLGAGLNTEAFF,TGTGCCAGCAGCTTAGGGGCCGGACTGAACACTGAAGCTTTCTTT
NA,TRBJ1-2,NA,TRBV6-5,CASHRALYGYTF,TGTGCCAGCCACAGGGCCCTCTATGGCTACACCTTC
NA,TRBJ2-1,NA,TRBV5-4,CASSSDSGWGSYNEQFF,TGTGCCAGCAGTTCGGACTCCGGGTGGGGGTCCTACAATGAGCAGTTCTTC
once,TRBJ2-5,TRBD2,TRBV29-1,CSVGRIGLAGKETQYF,TGCAGCGTTGGGAGGATCGGACTAGCGGGAAAAGAGACCCAGTACTTC
NA,TRBJ2-1,TRBD2,TRBV30,CAWSGAGGPIRDEQFF,TGTGCCTGGAGTGGAGCGGGAGGGCCTATTAGAGATGAGCAGTTCTTC